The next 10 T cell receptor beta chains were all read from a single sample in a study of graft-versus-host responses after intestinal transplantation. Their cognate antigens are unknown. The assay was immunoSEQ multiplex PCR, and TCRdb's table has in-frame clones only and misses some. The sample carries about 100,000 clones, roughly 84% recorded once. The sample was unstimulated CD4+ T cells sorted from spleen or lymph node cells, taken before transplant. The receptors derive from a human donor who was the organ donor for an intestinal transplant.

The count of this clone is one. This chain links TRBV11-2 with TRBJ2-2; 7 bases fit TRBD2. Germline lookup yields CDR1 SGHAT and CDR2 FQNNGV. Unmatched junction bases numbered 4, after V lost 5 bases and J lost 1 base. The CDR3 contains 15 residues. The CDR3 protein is CASSPGLLNTGELFF. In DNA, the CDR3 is TGTGCCAGCAGCCCGGGACTACTGAACACCGGGGAGCTGTTTTTT.

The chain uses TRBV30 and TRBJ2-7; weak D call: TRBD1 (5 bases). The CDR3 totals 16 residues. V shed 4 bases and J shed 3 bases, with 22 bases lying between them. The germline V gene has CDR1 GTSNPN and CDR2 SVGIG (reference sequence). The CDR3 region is CAWTRNLGLPDYEQYF. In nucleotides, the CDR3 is TGTGCCTGGACCCGGAATTTGGGGCTTCCAGACTACGAGCAGTACTTC. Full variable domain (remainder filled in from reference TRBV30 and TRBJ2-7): SQTIHQWPATLVQPVGSPLSLECTVEGTSNPNLYWYRQAAGRGLQLLFYSVGIGQISSEVPQNLSASRPQDRQFILSSKKLLLSDSGFYLCAWTRNLGLPDYEQYFGPGTRLTVT.

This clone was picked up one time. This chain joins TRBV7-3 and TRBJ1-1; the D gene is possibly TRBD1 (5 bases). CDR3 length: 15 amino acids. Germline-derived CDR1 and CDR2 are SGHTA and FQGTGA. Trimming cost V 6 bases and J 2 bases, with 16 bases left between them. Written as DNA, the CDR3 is TGTGCCAGCAGTGAGATGGGACTTCAAAACACTGAAGCTTTCTTT. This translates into CASSEMGLQNTEAFF.

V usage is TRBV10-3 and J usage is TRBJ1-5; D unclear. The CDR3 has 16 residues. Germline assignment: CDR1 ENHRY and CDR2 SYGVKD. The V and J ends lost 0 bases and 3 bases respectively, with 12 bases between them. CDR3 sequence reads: CAISESRDHTNQPQHF. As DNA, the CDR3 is TGTGCCATCAGTGAGTCTAGAGATCATACCAATCAGCCCCAGCATTTT.

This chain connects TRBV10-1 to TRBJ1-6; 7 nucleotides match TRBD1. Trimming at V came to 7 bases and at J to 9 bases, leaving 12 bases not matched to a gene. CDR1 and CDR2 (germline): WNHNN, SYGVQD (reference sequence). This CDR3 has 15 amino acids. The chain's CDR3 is CASTSGTVDRSPLHF. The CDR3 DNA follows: TGCGCCAGCACTTCCGGGACAGTCGATCGTTCACCCCTCCACTTT.

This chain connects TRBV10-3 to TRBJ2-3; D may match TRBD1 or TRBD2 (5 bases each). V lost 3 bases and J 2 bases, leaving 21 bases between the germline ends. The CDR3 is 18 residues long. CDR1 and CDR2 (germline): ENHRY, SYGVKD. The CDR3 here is CAISDLFRDPSPTDTQYF. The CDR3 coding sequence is TGTGCCATCAGTGACCTTTTCCGGGACCCAAGCCCCACAGATACGCAGTATTTT.

In DNA form, the CDR3 reads TGTGCCAGCACCCCCGGGACAGATCCCTACGAGCAGTACTTC. This gives the protein CASTPGTDPYEQYF. The gene calls are TRBV28 and TRBJ2-7, with 7 bases lining up with TRBD1. J lost 2 bases, V lost 7 bases, and 8 bases had no gene match. The CDR3 runs 14 residues. CDR1 and CDR2 (germline): MDHEN, SYDVKM.

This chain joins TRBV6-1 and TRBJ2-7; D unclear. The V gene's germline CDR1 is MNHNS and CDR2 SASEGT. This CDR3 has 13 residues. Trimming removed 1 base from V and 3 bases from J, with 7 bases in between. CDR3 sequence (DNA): TGTGCCAGCAGTGAAGGGTACAGCTACGAGCAGTACTTC. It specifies CASSEGYSYEQYF.

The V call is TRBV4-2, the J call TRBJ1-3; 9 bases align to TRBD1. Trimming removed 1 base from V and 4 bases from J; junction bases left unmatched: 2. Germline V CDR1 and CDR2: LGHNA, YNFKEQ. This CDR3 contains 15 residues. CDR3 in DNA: TGTGCCAGCAGCCAAGGAGGACAGGGGGGAAACACCATATATTTT. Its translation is CASSQGGQGGNTIYF.

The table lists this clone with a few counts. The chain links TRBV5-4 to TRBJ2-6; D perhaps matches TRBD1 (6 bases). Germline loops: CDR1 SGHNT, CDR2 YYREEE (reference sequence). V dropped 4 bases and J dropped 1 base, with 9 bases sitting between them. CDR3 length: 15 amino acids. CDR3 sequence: CASSPRGSGANVLTF. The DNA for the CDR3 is TGTGCCAGCAGCCCTAGGGGGTCTGGGGCCAACGTCCTGACTTTC.